This entry features one TCR beta chain sequence. Its antigen is unknown. The V gene end was trimmed by 5 bases and the J gene end by 7 bases; junction bases not matched to a gene: 8. Germline CDR1 reads LNHNV; CDR2 reads YYDKDF (reference sequence). The CDR3 extends over 14 amino acids. The Oncomine TCR Beta short-read assay sequenced DNA from cultured CD4+ T cells. One entry per CDR3 protein results from TCRdb running MiXCR on the PCR reads. The sample has roughly 18,000 distinct CDR3 sequences, roughly 49% seen once. Time point reported: late sampling 161 to 241 days after vaccination in a few convalescent patients. Treatment given: approximately 9-day PBMC culture with coronavirus spike peptide pools or control peptides (ViraFEST assay). The data belong to a study of vaccination and CD4 T cells after COVID-19.

The rearrangement joins TRBV15 to TRBJ2-1, with 7 nucleotides matching TRBD2. The sample here was CD4+ T cells from blood, cultured in vitro, taken about 7 months after SARS-CoV-2 vaccination. The sequence came from a human donor who had recovered from COVID-19. The CDR3 here is CATSRGWGGNEQFF. CDR3 DNA sequence: TGTGCCACCAGCCGAGGGTGGGGGGGAAATGAGCAGTTCTTC.